This entry features one TCR beta chain sequence. The junction had 8 bases not matched to a gene; V was cut back by 4 bases and J by 9 bases. The CDR3 extends over 14 amino acids. Germline loops: CDR1 MRHNA, CDR2 SNTAGT. Profiled with immunoSEQ multiplex PCR; TCRdb holds only in-frame clones, not every one. The sample consists of 93,000 or so clones, roughly nine tenths of them appearing once. The data belong to a study of blood T cell repertoires in COVID-19. Sequenced input: peripheral blood. The receptor was derived from an elderly woman in a cohort sampled during active COVID-19. V and J are TRBV6-4 and TRBJ2-1; TRBD1 matches at 8 bases. CDR3 amino acids: CASSGQGSIFEQFF. Written as DNA, the CDR3 is TGTGCCAGCAGTGGACAGGGGTCGATATTTGAGCAGTTCTTC.